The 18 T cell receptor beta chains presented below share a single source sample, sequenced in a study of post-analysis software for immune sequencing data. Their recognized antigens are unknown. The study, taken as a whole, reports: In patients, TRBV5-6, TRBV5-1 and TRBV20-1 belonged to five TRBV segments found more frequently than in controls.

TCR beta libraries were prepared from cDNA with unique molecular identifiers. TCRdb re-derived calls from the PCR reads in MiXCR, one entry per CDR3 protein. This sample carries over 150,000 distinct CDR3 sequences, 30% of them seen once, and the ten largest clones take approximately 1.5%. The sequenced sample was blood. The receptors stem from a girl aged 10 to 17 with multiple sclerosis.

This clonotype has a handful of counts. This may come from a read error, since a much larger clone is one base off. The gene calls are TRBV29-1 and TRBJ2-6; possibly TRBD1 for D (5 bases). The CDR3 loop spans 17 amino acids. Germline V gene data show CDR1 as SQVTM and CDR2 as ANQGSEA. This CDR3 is CSAFLALDVRGASVLTF. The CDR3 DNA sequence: TGCAGCGCCTTTTTAGCCCTAGATGTTCGTGGGGCCAGCGTCCTGACTTTC.

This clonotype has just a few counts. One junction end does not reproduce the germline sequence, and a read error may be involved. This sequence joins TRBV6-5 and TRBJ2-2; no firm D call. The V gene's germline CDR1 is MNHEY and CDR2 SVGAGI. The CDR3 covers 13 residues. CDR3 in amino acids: CASSYSNTGELFF. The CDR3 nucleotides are TGTGCCAGCAGTTACTCGAATACCGGGGAGCTGTTTTTT.

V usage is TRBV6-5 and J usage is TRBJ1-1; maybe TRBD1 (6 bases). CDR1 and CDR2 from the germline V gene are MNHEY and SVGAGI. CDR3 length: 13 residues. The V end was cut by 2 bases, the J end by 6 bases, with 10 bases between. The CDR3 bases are TGTGCCAGCAGTTACGGGGGGCTCCCTGAAGCTTTCTTT. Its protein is CASSYGGLPEAFF.

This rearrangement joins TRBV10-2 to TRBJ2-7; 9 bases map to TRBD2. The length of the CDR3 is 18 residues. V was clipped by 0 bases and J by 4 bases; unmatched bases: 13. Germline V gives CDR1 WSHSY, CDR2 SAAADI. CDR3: CASSESGIAGVGSYEQYF. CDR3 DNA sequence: TGCGCCAGCAGTGAGTCGGGGATAGCGGGAGTCGGTTCGTACGAGCAGTACTTC.

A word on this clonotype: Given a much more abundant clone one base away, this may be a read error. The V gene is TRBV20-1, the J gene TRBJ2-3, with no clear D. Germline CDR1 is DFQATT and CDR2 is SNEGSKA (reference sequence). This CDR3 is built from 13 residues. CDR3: CRAREQYSDTQYF. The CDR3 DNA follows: TGCAGGGCTAGAGAGCAGTATTCAGATACGCAGTATTTT.

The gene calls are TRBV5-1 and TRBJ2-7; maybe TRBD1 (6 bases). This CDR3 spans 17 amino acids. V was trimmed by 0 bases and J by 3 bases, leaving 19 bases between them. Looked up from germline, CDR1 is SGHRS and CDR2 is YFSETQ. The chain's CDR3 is CASSLVPTGSSYYEQYF. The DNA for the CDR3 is TGCGCCAGCAGCTTGGTACCAACAGGGTCGAGCTACTACGAGCAGTACTTC.

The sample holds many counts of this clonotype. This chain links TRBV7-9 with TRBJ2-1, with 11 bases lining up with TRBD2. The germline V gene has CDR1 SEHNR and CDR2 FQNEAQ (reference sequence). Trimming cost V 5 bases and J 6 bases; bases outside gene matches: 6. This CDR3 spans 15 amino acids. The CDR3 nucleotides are TGTGCCAGCAGCAAAACTAGCGGGAGAATCAATGAGCAGTTCTTC. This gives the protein CASSKTSGRINEQFF.

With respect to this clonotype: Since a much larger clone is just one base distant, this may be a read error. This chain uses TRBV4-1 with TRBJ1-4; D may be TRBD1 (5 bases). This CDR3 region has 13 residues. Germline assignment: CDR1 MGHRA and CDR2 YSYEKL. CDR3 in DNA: TGCGCCAGCAGCCTGGAGAGGGACGAAAAACGGTTTTTT. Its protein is CASSLERDEKRFF.

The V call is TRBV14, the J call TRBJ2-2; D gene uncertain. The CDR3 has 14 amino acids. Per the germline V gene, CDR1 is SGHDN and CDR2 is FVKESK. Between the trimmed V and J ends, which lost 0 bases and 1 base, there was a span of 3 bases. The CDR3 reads CASSQDWNTGELFF. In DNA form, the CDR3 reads TGTGCCAGCAGCCAAGATTGGAACACCGGGGAGCTGTTTTTT. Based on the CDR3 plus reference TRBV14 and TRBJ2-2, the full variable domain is EAGVTQFPSHSVIEKGQTVTLRCDPISGHDNLYWYRRVMGKEIKFLLHFVKESKQDESGMPNNRFLAERTGGTYSTLKVQPAELEDSGVYFCASSQDWNTGELFFGEGSRLTVL.

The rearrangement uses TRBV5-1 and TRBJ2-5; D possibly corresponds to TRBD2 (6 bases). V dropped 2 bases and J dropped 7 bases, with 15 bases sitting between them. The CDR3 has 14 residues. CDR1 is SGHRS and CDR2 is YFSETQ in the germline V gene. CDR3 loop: CASSLRDSVGTQYF. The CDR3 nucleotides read TGCGCCAGCAGCTTACGGGACTCAGTAGGGACCCAGTACTTC.

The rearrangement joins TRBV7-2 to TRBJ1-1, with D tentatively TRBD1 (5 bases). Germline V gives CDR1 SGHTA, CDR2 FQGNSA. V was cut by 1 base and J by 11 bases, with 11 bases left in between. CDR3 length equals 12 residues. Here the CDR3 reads CASSLVAGAAFF. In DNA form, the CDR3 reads TGTGCCAGCAGCTTAGTGGCCGGGGCTGCTTTCTTT. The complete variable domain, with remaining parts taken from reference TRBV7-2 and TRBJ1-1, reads GAGVSQSPSNKVTEKGKDVELRCDPISGHTALYWYRQSLGQGLEFLIYFQGNSAPDKSGLPSDRFSAERTGGSVSTLTIQRTQQEDSAVYLCASSLVAGAAFFGQGTRLTVV.

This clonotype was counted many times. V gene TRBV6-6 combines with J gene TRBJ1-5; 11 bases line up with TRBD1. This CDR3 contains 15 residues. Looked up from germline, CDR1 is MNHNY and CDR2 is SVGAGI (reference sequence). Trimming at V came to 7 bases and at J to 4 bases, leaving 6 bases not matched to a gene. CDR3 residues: CASKGQGDGNQPQHF. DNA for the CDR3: TGTGCCAGCAAGGGACAGGGGGATGGGAATCAGCCCCAGCATTTT.

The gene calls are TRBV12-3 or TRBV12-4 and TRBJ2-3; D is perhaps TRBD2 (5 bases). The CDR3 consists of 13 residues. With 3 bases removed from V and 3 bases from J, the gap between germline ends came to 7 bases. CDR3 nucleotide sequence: TGTGCCAGCAGTTTGGAGGAGACAGATACGCAGTATTTT. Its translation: CASSLEETDTQYF.

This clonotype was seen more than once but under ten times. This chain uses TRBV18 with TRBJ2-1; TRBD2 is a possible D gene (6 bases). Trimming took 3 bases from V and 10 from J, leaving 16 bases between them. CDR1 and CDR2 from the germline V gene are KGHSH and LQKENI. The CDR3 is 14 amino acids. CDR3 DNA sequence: TGTGCCAGCTCACCTCTAGAGACTAGGGGCGAGCAGTTCTTC. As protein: CASSPLETRGEQFF.

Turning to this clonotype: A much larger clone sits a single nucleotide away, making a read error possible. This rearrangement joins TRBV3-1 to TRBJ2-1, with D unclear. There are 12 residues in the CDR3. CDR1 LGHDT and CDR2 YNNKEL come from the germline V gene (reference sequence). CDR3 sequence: CAGSQSYNEQFF. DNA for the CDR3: TGTGCCGGCAGCCAGTCGTACAATGAGCAGTTCTTC.

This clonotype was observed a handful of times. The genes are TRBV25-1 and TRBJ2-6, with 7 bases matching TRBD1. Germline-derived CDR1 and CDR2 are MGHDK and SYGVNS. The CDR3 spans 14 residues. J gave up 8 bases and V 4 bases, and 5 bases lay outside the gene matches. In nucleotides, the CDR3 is TGTGCCAGCAGTGTACAGGGGACGTCCAACGTCCTGACTTTC. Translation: CASSVQGTSNVLTF.

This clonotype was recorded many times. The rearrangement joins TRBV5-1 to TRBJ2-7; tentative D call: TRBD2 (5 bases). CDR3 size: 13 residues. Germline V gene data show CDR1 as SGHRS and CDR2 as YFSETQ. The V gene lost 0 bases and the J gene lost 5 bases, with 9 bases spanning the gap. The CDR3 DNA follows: TGCGCCAGCAGCTTGGTCCGGGAAGACGAGCAGTACTTC. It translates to CASSLVREDEQYF.

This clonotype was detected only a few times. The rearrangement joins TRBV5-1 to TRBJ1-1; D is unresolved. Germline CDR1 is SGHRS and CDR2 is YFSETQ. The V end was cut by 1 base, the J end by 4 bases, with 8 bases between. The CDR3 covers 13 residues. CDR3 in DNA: TGCGCCAGCAGCTTGTTCTGGCCCACTGAAGCTTTCTTT. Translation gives CASSLFWPTEAFF.